These T cell receptor beta chains were read from a single sample in a study of OX40 agonist ivuxolimab in advanced cancers. The table came from immunoSEQ multiplex PCR; TCRdb's copy has only in-frame clones and leaves some out. The table lists 91,000 or so clones, roughly 94% of them singletons. Sequencing used CD4+ or CD8+ T cells sorted from blood, obtained in a trial of the OX40 agonist ivuxolimab. The receptor source for this set is an adult with an advanced solid tumor such as melanoma, head and neck, liver or kidney cancer. CDR3s include the opening cysteine and the closing phenylalanine or tryptophan. A D gene is named only where the DNA matches it firmly. The size field is filled for only some rows; it gives once, few, many or a size class.

D gene	clone size	J gene	V gene	CDR3 protein	CDR3 DNA
NA	NA	TRBJ1-2	TRBV9	CASSLQDSLLDYTF	TGTGCCAGCAGCCTACAGGATTCGCTACTAGACTACACCTTC
TRBD1	NA	TRBJ1-4	TRBV10-2	CASGDRAEKLFF	TGCGCCAGCGGCGACAGGGCTGAAAAACTGTTTTTT
NA	NA	TRBJ2-7	TRBV28	CASSDLQGRNYEQYF	TGTGCCAGCAGTGACCTCCAGGGACGGAACTACGAGCAGTACTTC
TRBD2	NA	TRBJ2-1	TRBV7-7	CASSPPGGGDNEQFF	TGTGCCAGCAGCCCCCCGGGTGGGGGGGATAATGAGCAGTTCTTC
NA	NA	TRBJ2-4	TRBV19	CASSIDRLGNIQYF	TGTGCCAGTAGTATAGATCGGCTGGGAAACATTCAGTACTTC
NA	NA	TRBJ2-7	TRBV25-1	CASSRGLSYEQYF	TGTGCCAGCAGTAGAGGACTTTCCTACGAGCAGTACTTC
TRBD1	NA	TRBJ1-2	TRBV4-1	CASSHPTGGNYGYTF	TGCGCCAGCAGCCATCCGACAGGGGGCAACTATGGCTACACCTTC
NA	NA	TRBJ1-3	TRBV7-2	CASSLARGSGNTIYF	TGTGCCAGCAGCTTAGCGAGGGGCTCTGGAAACACCATATATTTT
NA	NA	TRBJ2-3	TRBV5-6	CASTGISTDTQYF	TGTGCCAGCACGGGCATTAGCACAGATACGCAGTATTTT
TRBD1	once	TRBJ2-2	TRBV5-1	CASSFRQGSTGELFF	TGCGCCAGCAGCTTTCGACAGGGTAGCACCGGGGAGCTGTTTTTT
TRBD1	NA	TRBJ1-2	TRBV28	CASNRPAGQGSYGYTF	TGTGCCAGCAACCGCCCTGCGGGACAGGGGTCTTATGGCTACACCTTC
TRBD1	NA	TRBJ1-1	TRBV7-9	CASSFQGVMNTEAFF	TGTGCCAGCAGCTTTCAGGGGGTGATGAACACTGAAGCTTTCTTT
TRBD1	NA	TRBJ1-1	TRBV19	CASSIPNRGEAFF	TGTGCCAGTAGTATCCCCAACAGGGGGGAAGCTTTCTTT
NA	NA	TRBJ1-1	TRBV7-6	CASSLGRPRGVNTEAFF	TGTGCCAGCAGCTTAGGGCGGCCCCGCGGTGTGAACACTGAAGCTTTCTTT
TRBD1	NA	TRBJ1-1	TRBV18	CASSPRQGGVNTEAFF	TGTGCCAGCTCACCACGACAGGGTGGGGTGAACACTGAAGCTTTCTTT
NA	NA	TRBJ1-5	TRBV7-2	CASSLDLVAQPQHF	TGTGCCAGCAGCTTAGATTTAGTTGCGCAGCCCCAGCATTTT
TRBD1	NA	TRBJ2-7	TRBV10-3	CAIKSDRGEYEQYF	TGTGCCATCAAGTCCGACAGGGGGGAGTACGAGCAGTACTTC
NA	NA	TRBJ1-3	TRBV19	CASSPTGSGNTIYF	TGTGCCAGTAGTCCGACAGGCTCTGGAAACACCATATATTTT
TRBD1	once	TRBJ2-5	TRBV19	CASSTLTGGDGSQETQYF	TGTGCCAGTAGTACCCTTACAGGGGGTGATGGCTCCCAAGAGACCCAGTACTTC
TRBD1	NA	TRBJ1-2	TRBV27	CASSPPGGNYGYTF	TGTGCCAGCAGTCCGCCAGGGGGTAACTATGGCTACACCTTC
NA	NA	TRBJ1-4	TRBV29-1	CSVEVARVAGIVATNEKLFF	TGCAGCGTTGAAGTAGCCCGGGTCGCCGGGATAGTGGCAACTAATGAAAAACTGTTTTTT
NA	NA	TRBJ1-6	TRBV28	CASKVGDSPLHF	TGTGCCAGCAAGGTTGGGGATTCACCCCTCCACTTT